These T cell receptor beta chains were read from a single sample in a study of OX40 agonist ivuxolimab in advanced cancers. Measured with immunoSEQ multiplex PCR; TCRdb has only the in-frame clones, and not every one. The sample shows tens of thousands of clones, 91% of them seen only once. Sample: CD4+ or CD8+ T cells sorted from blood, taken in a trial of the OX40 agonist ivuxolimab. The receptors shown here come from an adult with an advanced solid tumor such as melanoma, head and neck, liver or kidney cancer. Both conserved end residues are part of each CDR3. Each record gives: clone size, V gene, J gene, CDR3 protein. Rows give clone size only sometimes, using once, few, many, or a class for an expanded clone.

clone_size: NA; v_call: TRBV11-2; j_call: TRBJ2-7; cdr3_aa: CASSLPPWESAREQYF
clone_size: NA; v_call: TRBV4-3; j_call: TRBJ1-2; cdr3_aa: CASSQGAGTSYGYTF
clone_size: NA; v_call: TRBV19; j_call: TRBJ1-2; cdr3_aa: CASSILPGQEYGYTF
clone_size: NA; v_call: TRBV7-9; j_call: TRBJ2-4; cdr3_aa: CASSSRQGHKNIQYF
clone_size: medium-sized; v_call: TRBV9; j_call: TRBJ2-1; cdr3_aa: CASSVSLRDGINEQFF
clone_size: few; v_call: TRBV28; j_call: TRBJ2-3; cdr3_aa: CASSLRDRGYTDTQYF
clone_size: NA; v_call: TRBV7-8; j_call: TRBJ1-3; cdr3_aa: CASSPLGQRSSGNTIYF
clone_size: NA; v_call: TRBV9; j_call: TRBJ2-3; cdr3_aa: CASSVVGDRADTQYF
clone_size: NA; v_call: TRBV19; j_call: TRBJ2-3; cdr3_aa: CASSRAGDTQYF
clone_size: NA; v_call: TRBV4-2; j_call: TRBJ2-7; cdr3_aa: CASSQAIPLEGEQYF
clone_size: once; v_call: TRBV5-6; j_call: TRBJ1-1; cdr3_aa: CASSPGGIEAFF
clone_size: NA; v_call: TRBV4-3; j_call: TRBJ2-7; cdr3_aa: CASSQGRGAYEQYF
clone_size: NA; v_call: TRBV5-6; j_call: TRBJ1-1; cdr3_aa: CASSLVRLNTEAFF
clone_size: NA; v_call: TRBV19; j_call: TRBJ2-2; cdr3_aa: CASSIVYTLEAGELFF
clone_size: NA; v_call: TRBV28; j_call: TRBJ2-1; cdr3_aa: CASSLPGTVYNEQFF
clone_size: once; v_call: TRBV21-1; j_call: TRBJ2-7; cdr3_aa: CASSYLRGTASGKGLEQYF
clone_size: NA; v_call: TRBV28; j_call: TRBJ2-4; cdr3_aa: CASRSTGGRDIQYF
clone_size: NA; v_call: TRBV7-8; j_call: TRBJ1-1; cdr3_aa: CASSSLGIPTEAFF
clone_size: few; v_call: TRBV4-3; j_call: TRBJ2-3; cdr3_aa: CASSQGMGLGADTQYF
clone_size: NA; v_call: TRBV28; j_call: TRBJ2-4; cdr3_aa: CASSLRLAKNIQYF
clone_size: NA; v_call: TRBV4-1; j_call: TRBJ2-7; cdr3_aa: CASSLTRDQIYEQYF
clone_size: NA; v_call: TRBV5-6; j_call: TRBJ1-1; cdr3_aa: CASSLSPNTEAFF
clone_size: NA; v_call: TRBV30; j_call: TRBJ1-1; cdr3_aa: CAWSVGHTEAFF
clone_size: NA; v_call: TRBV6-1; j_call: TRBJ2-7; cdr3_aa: CASSEEVSGSYEQYF
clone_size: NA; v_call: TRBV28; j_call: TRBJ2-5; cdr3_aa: CASSLGQGLLAGEETQYF
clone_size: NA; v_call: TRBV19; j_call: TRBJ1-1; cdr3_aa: CASSRNTEAFF
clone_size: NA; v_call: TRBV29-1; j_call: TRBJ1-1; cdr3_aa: CSAMGGFTEAFF